The 21 T cell receptor beta chains below were found in one sample sequenced in a study of blood T cell repertoires in COVID-19. Only in-frame clones appear in the TCRdb table, and some are missing; sequencing was by immunoSEQ multiplex PCR. The data show more than 400,000 clones, roughly 87% seen once. What was sequenced was PBMCs or T cells enriched from blood (not recorded which). The receptors come from a man aged 18 to 29 who had recovered from COVID-19.

This chain links TRBV4-1 with TRBJ1-5; TRBD1 aligns across 10 bases. The germline V gene encodes CDR1 MGHRA and CDR2 YSYEKL. This CDR3 region has 18 residues. J lost 6 bases, V lost 0 bases, and 11 bases had no gene match. The CDR3 spells CASSQDHRGQGLGQPQHF. CDR3 nucleotides: TGCGCCAGCAGCCAAGATCATAGGGGACAGGGGCTTGGTCAGCCCCAGCATTTT.

The rearrangement uses TRBV5-1 and TRBJ2-3; 11 nucleotides align to TRBD2. Germline trimming cut 6 bases from V and 0 bases from J; bases unmatched to any gene: 6. The CDR3 has 16 amino acids. Germline V gives CDR1 SGHRS, CDR2 YFSETQ. Here the CDR3 reads CASTPGLAASTDTQYF. The CDR3 DNA is TGCGCCAGCACCCCGGGACTAGCGGCTAGCACAGATACGCAGTATTTT.

This clone was seen just once. V is TRBV27 and J is TRBJ2-3; 8 bases agree with TRBD2. The CDR3 sequence is 17 residues long. The germline V gene encodes CDR1 MNHEY and CDR2 SMNVEV (reference sequence). Trimming at V came to 8 bases and at J to 0 bases, leaving 13 bases not matched to a gene. DNA for the CDR3: TGTGCCAGCCCCCTCCGGGGGGGGTCCGGGAGCACAGATACGCAGTATTTT. Translated, it gives CASPLRGGSGSTDTQYF.

The chain links TRBV10-3 to TRBJ2-2; D possibly corresponds to TRBD1 (6 bases). Germline V gene data show CDR1 as ENHRY and CDR2 as SYGVKD. The CDR3 extends over 16 amino acids. V lost 0 bases, J lost 5 bases, and 13 bases lay in between. The DNA for the CDR3 is TGTGCCATCAGTGAGTCGACAGGCGCTCTAACCGGGGAGCTGTTTTTT. It translates to CAISESTGALTGELFF.

The CDR3 region is CASRWLDRMNTEAFF. The DNA for the CDR3 is TGTGCCAGCAGGTGGTTGGACAGGATGAACACTGAAGCTTTCTTT. The chain uses TRBV11-1 and TRBJ1-1; 7 bases are a match to TRBD1. From germline, CDR1 is SGHAT and CDR2 FQDESV (reference sequence). This CDR3 has 15 amino acids. The V segment lost 6 bases and the J segment 0 bases; nucleotides outside the gene matches: 7.

V is TRBV6-5 and J is TRBJ2-2; no clear D. The germline CDR1 and CDR2 sequences are MNHEY and SVGAGI. The CDR3 spans 15 residues. V was pared by 4 bases and J by 2 bases, with 11 bases between. This CDR3 is CASSSSLTNTGELFF. CDR3 DNA: TGTGCCAGCAGTTCGTCATTAACAAACACCGGGGAGCTGTTTTTT.

The rearrangement uses TRBV28 and TRBJ1-6; 7 bases line up with TRBD1. This CDR3 contains 15 residues. V lost 7 bases and J lost 7; bases outside the gene matches: 10. The germline V gene has CDR1 MDHEN and CDR2 SYDVKM. For the CDR3, the DNA is TGTGCCAGCACCTTCCCGACAGGGAGGAATTCACCCCTCCACTTT. It yields the protein CASTFPTGRNSPLHF.

This chain uses TRBV2 with TRBJ2-2, with D maybe TRBD2 (5 bases). This CDR3 spans 15 amino acids. Germline V gene sequence: CDR1 SNHLY, CDR2 FYNNEI. Trimming left V 4 bases short and J 1 base short, with 10 bases between. The CDR3 spells CASSVRAVNTGELFF. Written as DNA, the CDR3 is TGTGCCAGCAGTGTGCGGGCCGTGAACACCGGGGAGCTGTTTTTT.

The chain combines TRBV30 with TRBJ1-2; D uncertain. Trimming cost V 5 bases and J 4 bases, with 11 bases left between them. The CDR3 runs 12 residues. Germline CDR1 and CDR2: GTSNPN and SVGIG (reference sequence). The CDR3 nucleotides are TGTGCCTGGGGAGGGTCGGTCTATGGCTACACCTTC. As protein: CAWGGSVYGYTF. Full variable domain (remainder filled in from reference TRBV30 and TRBJ1-2): SQTIHQWPATLVQPVGSPLSLECTVEGTSNPNLYWYRQAAGRGLQLLFYSVGIGQISSEVPQNLSASRPQDRQFILSSKKLLLSDSGFYLCAWGGSVYGYTFGSGTRLTVV.

V gene TRBV30 combines with J gene TRBJ2-7; 8 nucleotides line up with TRBD2. The CDR3 contains 13 residues. J gave up 0 bases and V 7 bases, and 5 bases lay outside the gene matches. The germline V gene has CDR1 GTSNPN and CDR2 SVGIG (reference sequence). The CDR3: CALSGTSSYEQYF. CDR3 in DNA: TGTGCCTTATCCGGGACTAGCTCCTACGAGCAGTACTTC.

The rearrangement uses TRBV19 and TRBJ1-2; D unresolved. Trimming took 7 bases from V and 3 from J, leaving 18 bases between them. The CDR3 loop spans 15 amino acids. Germline V gives CDR1 LNHDA, CDR2 SQIVND (reference sequence). CDR3 DNA sequence: TGTGCCAGTAAGTCGGAAGGGAGAAGGGACTATGGCTACACCTTC. It encodes CASKSEGRRDYGYTF.

This chain uses TRBV30 with TRBJ1-1; 10 nucleotides line up with TRBD1. Looked up from germline, CDR1 is GTSNPN and CDR2 is SVGIG (reference sequence). V gave up 4 bases and J gave up 4 bases; unmatched junction bases: 6. The length of the CDR3 is 14 residues. CDR3 coding DNA: TGTGCCTGGACCACGACAGGGGGCTTCACTGAAGCTTTCTTT. This sequence encodes CAWTTTGGFTEAFF.

The V gene is TRBV9, the J gene TRBJ1-6; D perhaps matches TRBD1 (5 bases). Germline V gene lookup returns CDR1 SGDLS and CDR2 YYNGEE. Trimming took off 3 bases at V and 6 bases at J, with 10 bases between the two ends. The CDR3 is 14 residues long. CDR3 DNA sequence: TGTGCCAGCAGCGCACGAAGGGGTAATTCACCCCTCCACTTT. It specifies CASSARRGNSPLHF.

The V and J genes are TRBV15 and TRBJ1-1; D is possibly TRBD1 (6 bases). CDR1 and CDR2 from the germline V gene are LNHNV and YYDKDF (reference sequence). The CDR3 totals 13 residues. Trimming removed 6 bases from V and 1 base from J, with 9 bases in between. CDR3 residues: CATRTGSNTEAFF. The CDR3 coding sequence is TGTGCCACCAGGACAGGTTCGAACACTGAAGCTTTCTTT.

The CDR3 region is CASSEYVSGVYQETQYF. In DNA form, the CDR3 reads TGTGCCAGCAGTGAATACGTAAGCGGGGTGTACCAAGAGACCCAGTACTTC. The genes are TRBV25-1 and TRBJ2-5; 7 positions match TRBD2. Trimming removed 0 bases from V and 0 bases from J; junction bases left unmatched: 7. The length of the CDR3 is 17 residues. Germline CDR1 MGHDK, CDR2 SYGVNS. Based on the CDR3 plus reference TRBV25-1 and TRBJ2-5, the full variable domain is EADIYQTPRYLVIGTGKKITLECSQTMGHDKMYWYQQDPGMELHLIHYSYGVNSTEKGDLSSESTVSRIRTEHFPLTLESARPSHTSQYLCASSEYVSGVYQETQYFGPGTRLLVL.

V and J are TRBV19 and TRBJ2-2; possibly TRBD1 for D (6 bases). This CDR3 has 14 amino acids. Germline CDR1 is LNHDA and CDR2 is SQIVND (reference sequence). Trimming left V 7 bases short and J 4 bases short, with 13 bases between. The CDR3 DNA follows: TGTGCCAGTATCCTTGACAGGTCCACCGGGGAGCTGTTTTTT. It yields the protein CASILDRSTGELFF.

V usage is TRBV5-6 and J usage is TRBJ1-5; 7 bases fit TRBD1. The CDR3 has 16 residues. Looked up from germline, CDR1 is SGHDT and CDR2 is YYEEEE. Trimming at V came to 2 bases and at J to 1 base, leaving 6 bases not matched to a gene. CDR3 DNA sequence: TGTGCCAGCAGCTTATGGGCAGGGGGAAGCAATCAGCCCCAGCATTTT. This encodes CASSLWAGGSNQPQHF.

DNA of the CDR3: TGTGCTAGTGCCATTGACAGGGGGTATCAGCCCCAGCATTTT. It translates to CASAIDRGYQPQHF. J is TRBJ1-5 and V is TRBV12-5, with 9 positions matching TRBD1. The V segment lost 7 bases and the J segment 5 bases; nucleotides outside the gene matches: 6. The CDR3 runs 14 residues. Per the germline V gene, CDR1 is LGHNT and CDR2 is FRNRAP. The full variable domain, in which reference TRBV12-5 and TRBJ1-5 provide the parts outside the CDR3, is DARVTQTPRHKVTEMGQEVTMRCQPILGHNTVFWYRQTMMQGLELLAYFRNRAPLDDSGMPKDRFSAEMPDATLATLKIQPSEPRDSAVYFCASAIDRGYQPQHFGDGTRLSIL.

This clone appeared a few times. The chain has TRBV5-4 and TRBJ1-6; D not certain. The germline gives CDR1 SGHNT, CDR2 YYREEE (reference sequence). The CDR3 totals 15 residues. The V gene lost 0 bases and the J gene lost 11 bases, with 15 bases spanning the gap. This CDR3 is CASSLAPTKPAPLHF. CDR3 nucleotides: TGTGCCAGCAGCTTGGCCCCGACTAAGCCTGCACCCCTCCACTTT.

The chain uses TRBV10-3 and TRBJ2-7; D might be TRBD1 (7 bases). Germline V gives CDR1 ENHRY, CDR2 SYGVKD. The CDR3 loop spans 13 amino acids. V dropped 6 bases and J dropped 5 bases, with 14 bases sitting between them. CDR3 loop: CAIRPDREDEQYF. The CDR3 DNA reads TGTGCCATCAGGCCTGACAGGGAGGACGAGCAGTACTTC.

For the CDR3, the DNA is TGTGCCAGCAGCTTAACGACAGGGTTCGGTTCACCCCTCCACTTT. It yields the protein CASSLTTGFGSPLHF. The rearrangement joins TRBV7-3 to TRBJ1-6; 7 bases line up with TRBD1. This CDR3 comprises 15 residues. Losses at the gene ends were 0 bases for V and 9 bases for J; bases not matched to a gene: 5. Germline assignment: CDR1 SGHTA and CDR2 FQGTGA.